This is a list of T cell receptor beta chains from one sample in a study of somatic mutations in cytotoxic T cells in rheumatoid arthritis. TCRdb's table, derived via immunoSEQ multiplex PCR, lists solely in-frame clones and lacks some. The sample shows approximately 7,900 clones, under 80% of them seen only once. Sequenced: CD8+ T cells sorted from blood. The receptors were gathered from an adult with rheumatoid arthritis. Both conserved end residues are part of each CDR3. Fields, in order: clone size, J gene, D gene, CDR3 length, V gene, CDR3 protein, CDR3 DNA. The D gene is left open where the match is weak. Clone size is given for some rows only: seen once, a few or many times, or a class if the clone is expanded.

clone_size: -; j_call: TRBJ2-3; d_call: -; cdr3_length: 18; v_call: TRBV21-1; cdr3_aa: CASSPRPGVGSSTDTQYF; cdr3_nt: TGTGCCAGCAGCCCTCGACCCGGGGTGGGATCTAGCACAGATACGCAGTATTTT
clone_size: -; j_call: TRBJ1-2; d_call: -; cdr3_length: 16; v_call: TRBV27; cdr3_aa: CASSSNLGSVMGGYTF; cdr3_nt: TGTGCCAGCAGTTCGAATCTGGGGTCCGTAATGGGAGGCTACACCTTC
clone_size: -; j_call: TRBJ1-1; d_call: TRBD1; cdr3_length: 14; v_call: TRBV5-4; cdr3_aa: CASSILGDRTEAFF; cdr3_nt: TGTGCCAGCAGCATCCTGGGGGACAGGACTGAAGCTTTCTTT
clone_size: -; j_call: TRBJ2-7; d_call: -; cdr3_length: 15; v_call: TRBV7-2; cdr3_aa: CASSPWEGGSYEQYF; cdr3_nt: TGTGCCAGCAGCCCGTGGGAGGGGGGCTCCTACGAGCAGTACTTC
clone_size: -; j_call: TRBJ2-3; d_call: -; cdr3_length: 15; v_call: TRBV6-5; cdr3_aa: CASSYDGEGVGSQYF; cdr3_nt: TGTGCCAGCAGTTATGATGGGGAAGGCGTGGGCTCGCAGTATTTT
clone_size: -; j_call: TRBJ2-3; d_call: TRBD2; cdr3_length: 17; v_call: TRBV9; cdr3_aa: CASSSPRSSGGEDTQYF; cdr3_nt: TGTGCCAGCAGCTCCCCGCGGAGTAGCGGGGGGGAAGATACGCAGTATTTT
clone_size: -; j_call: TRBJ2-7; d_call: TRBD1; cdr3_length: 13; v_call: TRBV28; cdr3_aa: CATGQGGSYEQYF; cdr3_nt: TGTGCCACGGGACAGGGGGGTTCCTACGAGCAGTACTTC
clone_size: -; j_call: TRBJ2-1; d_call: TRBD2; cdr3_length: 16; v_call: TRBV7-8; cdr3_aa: CASSERAGGLYNEQFF; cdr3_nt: TGTGCCAGCAGCGAACGAGCGGGGGGGCTCTACAATGAGCAGTTCTTC
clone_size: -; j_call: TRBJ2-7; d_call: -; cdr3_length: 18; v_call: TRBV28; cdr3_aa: CASSTYGGRESPSYEQYF; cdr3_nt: TGTGCCAGCAGTACGTACGGCGGTCGGGAGTCGCCCTCCTACGAGCAGTACTTC
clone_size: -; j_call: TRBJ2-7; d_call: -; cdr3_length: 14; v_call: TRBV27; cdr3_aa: CASSFRGNRHEQYF; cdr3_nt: TGTGCCAGCAGTTTCCGGGGGAATCGGCACGAGCAGTACTTC
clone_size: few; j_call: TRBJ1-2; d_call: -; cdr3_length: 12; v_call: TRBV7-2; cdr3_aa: CASSSTTASYTF; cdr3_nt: TGTGCCAGCAGCTCCACGACAGCTTCCTACACCTTC
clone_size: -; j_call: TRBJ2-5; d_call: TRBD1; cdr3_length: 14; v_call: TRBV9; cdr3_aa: CASSSGTGLETQYF; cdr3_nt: TGTGCCAGTAGCTCCGGGACAGGGTTGGAGACCCAGTACTTC
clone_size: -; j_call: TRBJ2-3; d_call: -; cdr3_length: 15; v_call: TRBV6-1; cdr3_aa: CASSEAVRGTDTQYF; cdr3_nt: TGTGCCAGCAGTGAAGCGGTGAGGGGCACAGATACGCAGTATTTT
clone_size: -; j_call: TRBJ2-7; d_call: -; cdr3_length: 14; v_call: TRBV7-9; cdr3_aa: CASSSTVRPYEQYF; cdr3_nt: TGTGCCAGCAGCTCGACAGTGCGCCCCTACGAGCAGTACTTC
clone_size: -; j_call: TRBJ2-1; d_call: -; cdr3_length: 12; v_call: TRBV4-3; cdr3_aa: CASRPNTNEQFF; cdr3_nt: TGCGCCAGCAGACCTAACACAAATGAGCAGTTCTTC
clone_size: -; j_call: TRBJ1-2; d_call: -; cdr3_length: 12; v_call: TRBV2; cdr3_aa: CAVGPTGEGYTF; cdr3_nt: TGTGCCGTAGGTCCGACCGGGGAGGGCTACACCTTC
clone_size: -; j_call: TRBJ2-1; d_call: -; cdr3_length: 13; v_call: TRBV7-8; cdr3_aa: CASGPASYNEQFF; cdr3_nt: TGTGCCAGCGGCCCGGCCTCCTACAATGAGCAGTTCTTC
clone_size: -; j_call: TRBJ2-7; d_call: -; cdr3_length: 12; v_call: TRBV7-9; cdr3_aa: CASSFSSSEQYF; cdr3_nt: TGTGCCAGCAGCTTTTCGTCTTCCGAGCAGTACTTC
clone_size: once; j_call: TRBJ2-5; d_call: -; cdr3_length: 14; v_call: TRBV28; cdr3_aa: CASSIGRYQETQYF; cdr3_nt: TGTGCCAGCAGTATAGGACGGTACCAAGAGACCCAGTACTTC
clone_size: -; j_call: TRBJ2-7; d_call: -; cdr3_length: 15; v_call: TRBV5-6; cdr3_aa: CASSLAAGSVHEQYF; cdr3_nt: TGTGCCAGCAGCTTAGCGGCGGGGTCCGTCCACGAGCAGTACTTC
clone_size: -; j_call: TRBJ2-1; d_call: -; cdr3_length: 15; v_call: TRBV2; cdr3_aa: CASSIPGSIYNEQFF; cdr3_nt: TGTGCCAGCTCTATCCCCGGGAGTATCTACAATGAGCAGTTCTTC
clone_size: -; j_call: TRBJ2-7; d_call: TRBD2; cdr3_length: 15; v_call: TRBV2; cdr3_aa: CASRVLAGGPYEQYF; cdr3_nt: TGTGCCAGCAGAGTTCTAGCGGGAGGCCCCTACGAGCAGTACTTC
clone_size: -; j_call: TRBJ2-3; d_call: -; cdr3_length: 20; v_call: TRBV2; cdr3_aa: CASQGSAASGLLASTDTQYF; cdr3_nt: TGTGCCAGCCAGGGGTCGGCAGCGTCGGGACTGCTCGCTAGCACAGATACGCAGTATTTT
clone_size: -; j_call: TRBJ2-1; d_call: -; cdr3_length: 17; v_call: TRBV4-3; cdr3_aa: CASSQEDTRAAYNEQFF; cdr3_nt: TGCGCCAGCAGCCAAGAGGATACGCGGGCCGCCTACAATGAGCAGTTCTTC
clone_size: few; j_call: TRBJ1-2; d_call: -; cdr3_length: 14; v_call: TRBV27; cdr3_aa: CASSLSPGNYGYTF; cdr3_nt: TGTGCCAGCAGTTTATCGCCAGGGAACTATGGCTACACCTTC
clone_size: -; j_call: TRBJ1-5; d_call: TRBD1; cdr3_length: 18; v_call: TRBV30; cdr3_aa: CAPVGDRGKTRSNQPQHF; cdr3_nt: TGTGCCCCGGTGGGTGACAGGGGGAAAACGCGGAGCAATCAGCCCCAGCATTTT
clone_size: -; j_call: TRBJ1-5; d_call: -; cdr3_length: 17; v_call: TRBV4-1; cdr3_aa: CASSQAGALFSNQPQHF; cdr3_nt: TGCGCCAGCAGCCAAGCAGGGGCCCTTTTTAGCAATCAGCCCCAGCATTTT
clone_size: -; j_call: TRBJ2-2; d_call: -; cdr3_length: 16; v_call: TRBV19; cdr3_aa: CASSIKLGANTGELFF; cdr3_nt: TGTGCCAGTAGTATCAAGTTAGGGGCGAACACCGGGGAGCTGTTTTTT
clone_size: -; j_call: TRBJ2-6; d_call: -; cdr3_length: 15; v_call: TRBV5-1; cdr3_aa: CASSLGDSGANVLTF; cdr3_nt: TGCGCCAGCAGCCTGGGGGACTCTGGGGCCAACGTCCTGACTTTC
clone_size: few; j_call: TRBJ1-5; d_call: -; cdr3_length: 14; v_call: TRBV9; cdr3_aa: CASSGGGGNQPQHF; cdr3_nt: TGTGCCAGCAGCGGGGGGGGAGGCAATCAGCCCCAGCATTTT
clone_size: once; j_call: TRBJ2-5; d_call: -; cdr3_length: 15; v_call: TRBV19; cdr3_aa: CASSTVATVQETQYF; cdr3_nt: TGTGCCAGTAGTACGGTTGCGACAGTACAAGAGACCCAGTACTTC
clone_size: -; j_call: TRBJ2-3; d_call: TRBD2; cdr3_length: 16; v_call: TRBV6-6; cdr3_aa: CASSYSGGRGTDTQYF; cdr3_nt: TGTGCCAGCAGTTACTCTGGCGGGAGGGGCACAGATACGCAGTATTTT
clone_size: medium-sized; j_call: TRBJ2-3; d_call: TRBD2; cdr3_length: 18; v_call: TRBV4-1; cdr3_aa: CASSQSSSAGGSTDTQYF; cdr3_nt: TGCGCCAGCAGCCAATCAAGTTCAGCGGGGGGAAGCACAGATACGCAGTATTTT
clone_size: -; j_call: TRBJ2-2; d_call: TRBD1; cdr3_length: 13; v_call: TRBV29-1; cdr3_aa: CSVVTGDTGELFF; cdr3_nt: TGCAGCGTTGTGACAGGGGACACCGGGGAGCTGTTTTTT
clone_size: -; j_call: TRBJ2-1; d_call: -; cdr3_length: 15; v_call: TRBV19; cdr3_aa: CASSSGHLKFNEQFF; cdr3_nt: TGTGCCAGTAGTTCGGGACACCTTAAATTCAATGAGCAGTTCTTC
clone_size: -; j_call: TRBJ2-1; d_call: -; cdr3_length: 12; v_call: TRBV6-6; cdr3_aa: CASNRLGEEQFF; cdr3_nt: TGTGCCAGCAACCGATTGGGGGAAGAGCAGTTCTTC
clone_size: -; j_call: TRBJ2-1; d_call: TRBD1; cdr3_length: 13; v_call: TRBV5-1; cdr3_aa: CASSGRQGDEQFF; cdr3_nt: TGCGCCAGCAGCGGAAGACAGGGCGATGAGCAGTTCTTC
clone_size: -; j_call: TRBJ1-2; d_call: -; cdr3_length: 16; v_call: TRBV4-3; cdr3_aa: CASSQDNEQGGHGYTF; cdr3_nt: TGCGCCAGCAGCCAAGATAATGAACAGGGAGGTCATGGCTACACCTTC
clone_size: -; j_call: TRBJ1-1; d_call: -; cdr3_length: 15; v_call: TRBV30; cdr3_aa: CAWSVRYLRNTEAFF; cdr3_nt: TGTGCCTGGAGTGTAAGGTATCTTCGGAACACTGAAGCTTTCTTT
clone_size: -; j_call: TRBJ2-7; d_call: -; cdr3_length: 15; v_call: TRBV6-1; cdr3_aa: CASTRRGGGNYEQYF; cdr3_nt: TGTGCCAGCACACGAAGAGGGGGCGGGAACTACGAGCAGTACTTC
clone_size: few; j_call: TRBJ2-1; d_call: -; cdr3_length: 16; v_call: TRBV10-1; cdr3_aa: CATKEEVQDSYNEQFF; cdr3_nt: TGCGCCACCAAGGAGGAGGTGCAGGACAGCTACAATGAGCAGTTCTTC
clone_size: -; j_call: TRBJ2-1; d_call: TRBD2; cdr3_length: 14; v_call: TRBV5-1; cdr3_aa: CASESREEGNEQFF; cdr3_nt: TGCGCCAGCGAGAGCCGGGAGGAGGGCAATGAGCAGTTCTTC
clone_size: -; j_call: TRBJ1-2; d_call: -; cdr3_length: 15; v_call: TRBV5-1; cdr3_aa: CASSLEVQVPYGYTF; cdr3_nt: TGCGCCAGCAGCTTGGAAGTACAGGTACCCTATGGCTACACCTTC
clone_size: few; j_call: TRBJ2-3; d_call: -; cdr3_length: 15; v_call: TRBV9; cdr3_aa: CASSGFSGSTDTQYF; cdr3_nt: TGTGCCAGCAGCGGGTTTAGCGGAAGCACAGATACGCAGTATTTT
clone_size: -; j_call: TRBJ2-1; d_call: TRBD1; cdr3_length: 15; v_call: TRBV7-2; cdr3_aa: CASSSRDRGNDEQFF; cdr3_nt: TGTGCCAGCAGCTCCCGGGACAGGGGGAACGATGAGCAGTTCTTC
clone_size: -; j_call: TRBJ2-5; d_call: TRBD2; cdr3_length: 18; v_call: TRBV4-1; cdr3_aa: CASSQSPLAGGHQETQYF; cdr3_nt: TGCGCCAGCAGCCAAAGCCCCCTAGCGGGGGGGCACCAAGAGACCCAGTACTTC
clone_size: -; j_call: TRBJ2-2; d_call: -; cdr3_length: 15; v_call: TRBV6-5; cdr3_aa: CASSYGRVGTGELFF; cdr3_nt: TGTGCCAGCAGTTACGGCAGGGTAGGCACCGGGGAGCTGTTTTTT
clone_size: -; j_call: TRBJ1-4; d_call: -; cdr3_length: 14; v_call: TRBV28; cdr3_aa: CASSTLETNEKLFF; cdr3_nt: TGTGCCAGCAGTACATTGGAAACTAATGAAAAACTGTTTTTT